This T cell receptor (beta chain) appears in the sequencing data of a study of regulatory T cells in long-lasting Graves disease. Points from the study as a whole: The persistent group shared around 3,000 public clonotypes, more than the approximately 1,000 shared by new patients.

CDR3-region Arm-PCR and iRepertoire HTBI primers produced the TCR beta libraries. Source study methods: Analysis of the samples identified around 64 TRBV and roughly 15 TRBJ segments. MiXCR was run by TCRdb on the multiplex PCR reads, yielding one entry per CDR3 protein. Clone size and V and J calls follow TCRdb, not the original study. This table has a few hundred thousand distinct CDR3 sequences, about a sixth appearing once. The time point: newly diagnosed GD, antithyroid drugs for less than 3 months. Researchers made the TCR library from RNA that was extracted from PBMCs. Germline loops: CDR1 MNHEY, CDR2 SMNVEV (reference sequence). This CDR3 has 14 residues. Trimming cost V 8 bases and J 7 bases; bases outside gene matches: 11. This clonotype occurred many times. The antigen remains unidentified. The same sample was also studied in work on T cells in Graves' hyperthyroidism and ophthalmopathy. That paper states: First-round RT-PCR targeting the TCR CDR3 was performed with the HTBI primer set.

The rearrangement joins TRBV27 to TRBJ2-1, with TRBD2 matching 7 bases. This TCR was sampled from a woman aged 18-30 years with Graves disease. The source was peripheral blood mononuclear cells (PBMCs), collected at new diagnosis, from a patient treated with antithyroid drugs. CDR3 DNA: TGTGCCAGCCGATATCCGGGACTACCAAATGAGCAGTTCTTC. Residues: CASRYPGLPNEQFF.